This TCR beta chain comes out of a study of blood T cell repertoires in COVID-19. Looking at the study overall: COVID-19 samples, acute and convalescent, were from the United States, Italy and Spain.

In germline, CDR1 is LGHDT, CDR2 YNNKEL (reference sequence). The CDR3 has 13 amino acids. Trimming at V came to 6 bases and at J to 6 bases, leaving 8 bases not matched to a gene. In the source study's methods: Reference gene primer amplification yielded estimated nucleated cell counts. Assay: immunoSEQ multiplex PCR; the TCRdb copy retains only in-frame clones and omits some. D and trimming come from the DNA, and the V and J calls and clone size come from that table. The sample lists fewer than 300,000 clones; 83% were seen once. The material sequenced was peripheral blood. The TCR comes from an elderly man with acute or convalescent COVID-19. The rearrangement joins TRBV3-1 (or the pseudogene TRBV3-2) to TRBJ2-7; 7 bases align to TRBD1. The DNA for the CDR3 is TGTGCCAGCAGTACAGGGGTCGTGGGCGAGCAGTACTTC. Translation: CASSTGVVGEQYF.